This TCR beta chain was retrieved from a study of T cell clusters in autoimmune cytopenias (dated by TCRdb to between 2019 and 2020). For the wider study: Healthy donor controls had a mean age of roughly 50 years and a median age of approximately 61 years, with about 55% of the roughly 45 female. A median TRB sequencing depth of 50,000 to 65,000 reads per sample was reached, and a median of approximately 2,500 distinct TRB clonotypes per sample was obtained. For primary cytopenia, some 25 age-matched healthy donors were used as controls, and for secondary cytopenia, 14 to 15 age-matched CLL patients were used as controls. Autoimmune hepatitis repertoires were compared with those of some 25 age- and sex-matched healthy donors. The goal of the study was to determine whether autoimmune cytopenia patients have a disease-specific immune repertoire signature that could serve as a blood-based biomarker. Peripheral blood TRB and IGH repertoires were sequenced in autoimmune cytopenia patients at active disease and during treatment follow-up, alongside healthy, CLL and autoimmune hepatitis controls. On the study overall, not on this receptor specifically: Shifts in the TRB repertoire, including less even repertoires in secondary cytopenia and CLL, were mostly a reflection of lymphoma bias and not of autoimmunity. Compared with active autoimmune hepatitis patients, healthy donors had almost three times as many exclusive TRB clusters, a finding consistent with an autoimmunity-wide signature. The cluster-lack signature was not observed for secondary cytopenia versus CLL, as the signature was apparently masked by the dominant lymphoma-associated repertoire. GLIPH suggested that primary autoimmune cytopenia patients lacked physiological T cell clusters: 45 to 60 clusters were exclusive to healthy donors versus 17 exclusive to patients. The T cell clusters were defined in silico only, and their functional role remained to be validated experimentally.

In the case of this clonotype: Its binding antigen is unknown.

TRB amplification used roughly 270 ng of peripheral blood genomic DNA, tens of thousands of genome equivalents, per sample. The CDR3 spans 18 residues, from the cysteine through the phenylalanine. No DNA has been recorded. According to the germline V gene, CDR1 reads SQVTM and CDR2 reads ANQGSEA. TRB rearrangements were amplified by multiplex PCR following a touch-down protocol, with the TRB-A and TRB-B primer pools mixed in one tube. Illumina adapters and sample indices were attached to the amplicons through two consecutive PCR reactions using Phusion HS II polymerase. The amplicons were purified from gel with the NucleoSpin Gel and PCR Clean-up kit, after which the amplicons were quantified by Qubit and checked for quality on an Agilent 2100 Bioanalyzer. Libraries were sequenced on an Illumina MiSeq using 600-cycle, single-indexed, paired-end runs. In the paper's pipeline: Alignment and assembly of TRB reads were performed with MiXCR version 2.1.12 and the default MiXCR reference library. A clone was defined by each unique CDR3 nucleotide sequence, and analysis was restricted to productive sequences with at least two reads. Repertoire diversity was assessed with alpha-parameterized diversity profiles (alpha 0 to 5), including the Shannon (alpha 1) and Simpson (alpha 2) indices, which were computed with an R script. Combinatorial TRB VJ usage was calculated with the tcR package and was compared between cohorts by principal component analysis performed with ade4. GLIPH clustering of TCRbeta CDR3s was carried out on cohort pairs matched by age and read depth, and cluster frequencies were compared by Wilcoxon test. With the reads reprocessed by TCRdb, a single entry stands for each CDR3 protein sequence and no DNA is reported. The V and J calls were not made by the authors but by TCRdb's processing. This sample's listing comprises about 6,100 distinct CDR3 sequences. The ten largest clones represent around 7% of the sample.

The data were also submitted as part of a second study, on T cell repertoires in aging, cancer and after chemotherapy. As the second paper documents: Six donor age groups were covered, ranging from 30 or younger up to 70 or older, and each group contained at least three individuals. Healthy donor control TCR repertoires were recorded over several months to years and showed clear clonal overlap across re-sampling. Several million TCR reads were contained in the full dataset. Compared with age-matched healthy donors, untreated patients with hematological or solid cancers had significantly lower TCR diversity and higher clonality in blood. In healthy donors, the drop in TCR diversity with age came mainly from a loss of richness, whereas in cancer patients a loss of evenness also played a part. In both cancer cohorts, median generation probability rose over the chemotherapy interval, which suggests that the repertoire was reconstituted through rebound thymic output. It was noted by the authors that conclusions about immunological memory after chemotherapy cannot be drawn from the repertoire data. To look at immunoaging and at how T cells reconstitute after chemotherapy, the study profiled TCR beta repertoires in peripheral blood from both healthy donors and cancer patients. The cohort comprised 200 to 250 cancer patients, some 90 with hematological and 124 with solid cancers, plus 95 healthy donors as a reference group. TRB sequences were processed with MiXCR versions 2.12 and 3.0.5. Shannon diversity, evenness, clonality (one minus evenness), and alpha-parameterized diversity profiles from alpha 0 to 5 were included as repertoire metrics. Generation probabilities of clones in paired pre- and post-chemotherapy samples were computed with the IGoR algorithm.

This sequence originates from a human donor in good health. Sample: peripheral blood. The V and J genes are TRBV29-1 and TRBJ1-1; TCRdb proposes TRBD1, but this gene call is untestable without DNA. The CDR3 has the sequence CSVQPDLAPLRMNTEAFF.